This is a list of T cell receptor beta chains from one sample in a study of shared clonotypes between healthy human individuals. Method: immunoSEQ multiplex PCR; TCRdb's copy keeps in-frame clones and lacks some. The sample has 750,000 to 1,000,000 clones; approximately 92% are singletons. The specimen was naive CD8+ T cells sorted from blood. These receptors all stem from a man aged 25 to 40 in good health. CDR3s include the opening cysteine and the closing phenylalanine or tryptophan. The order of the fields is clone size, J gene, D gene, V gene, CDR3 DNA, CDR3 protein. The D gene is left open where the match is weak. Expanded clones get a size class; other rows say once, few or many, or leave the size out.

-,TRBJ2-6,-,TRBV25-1,TGTGCCAGCCAGGTGGGGCGAGGGCCCTCTGGGGCCAACGTCCTGACTTTC,CASQVGRGPSGANVLTF
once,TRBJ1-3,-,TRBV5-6,TGTGCCAGCAGCATAGACACTGGAAACACCATATATTTT,CASSIDTGNTIYF
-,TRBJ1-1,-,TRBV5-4,TGTGCCAGCAGCCCACGTGAGACAGTCTTATACACTGAAGCTTTCTTT,CASSPRETVLYTEAFF
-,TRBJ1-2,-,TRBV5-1,TGCGCCAGCAGCCCGCATTGGGAGGATGGGGTCCGGCTCTATGGCTACACCTTC,CASSPHWEDGVRLYGYTF
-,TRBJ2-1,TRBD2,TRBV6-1,TGTGCCAGCAGTGAACCGGGACTAGCGGGTTTAGCCTACAATGAGCAGTTCTTC,CASSEPGLAGLAYNEQFF
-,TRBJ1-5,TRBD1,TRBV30,TGTGCCTGGAGTCTCGGGACAGCTAGCAATCAGCCCCAGCATTTT,CAWSLGTASNQPQHF
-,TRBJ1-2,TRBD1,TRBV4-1,TGCGCCAGCAGCCAAGACAGGGGGCGAGGCTACACCTTC,CASSQDRGRGYTF
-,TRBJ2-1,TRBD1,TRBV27,TGTGCCAGCAGTTTCGGACAGGGCAATGAGCAGTTCTTC,CASSFGQGNEQFF
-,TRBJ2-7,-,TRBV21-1,TGTGCCAGCAGCCCCGCCCAGCAGTACTTC,CASSPAQQYF
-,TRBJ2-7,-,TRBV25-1,TGTGCCAGCAGTGGGCACGAGCAGTACTTC,CASSGHEQYF
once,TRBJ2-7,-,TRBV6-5,TGTGCCAGTGGCGGTTGGGGGTCCTACGAGCAGTACTTC,CASGGWGSYEQYF
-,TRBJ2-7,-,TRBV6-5,TGTGCCAGCAGTTCCCTACCGACAGGCTTGGGCGAGCAGTACTTC,CASSSLPTGLGEQYF
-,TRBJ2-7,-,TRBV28,TGTGCCAGCAGTTCCCTCGCTTTGCCGCAGAGCTCCTACGAGCAGTACTTC,CASSSLALPQSSYEQYF
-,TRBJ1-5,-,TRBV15,TGTGCCACCAGCCCGAGTGGACATCAGCCCCAGCATTTT,CATSPSGHQPQHF
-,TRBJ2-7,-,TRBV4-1,TGCGCCAGCAGCCAAGATCGGGGCGAGCAGTACTTC,CASSQDRGEQYF
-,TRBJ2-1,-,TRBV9,TGTGCCAGCAGCGTAGCAGGGAATCCCTACAATGAGCAGTTCTTC,CASSVAGNPYNEQFF
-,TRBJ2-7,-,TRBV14,TGTGCCAGCAGCCCTCGGAGCTACGAGCTCGAGCAGTACTTC,CASSPRSYELEQYF
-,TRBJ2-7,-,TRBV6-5,TGTGCCAGCAGTGGCGGGACACTCCACGAGCAGTACTTC,CASSGGTLHEQYF
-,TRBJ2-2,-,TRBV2,TGTGCCAGCAGCCCGGGGCATGCGAACACCGGGGAGCTGTTTTTT,CASSPGHANTGELFF
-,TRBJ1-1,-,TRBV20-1,TGCAGTGCAGGCGCCACTGAAGCTTTCTTT,CSAGATEAFF
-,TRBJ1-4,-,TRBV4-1,TGCGCCAGCAGCCAAGCCCCGAGTCCCTTCTCAGGTCCTAATGAAAAACTGTTTTTT,CASSQAPSPFSGPNEKLFF
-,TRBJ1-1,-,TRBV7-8,TGTGCCAGCAGTCGCCAGACGAACACTGAAGCTTTCTTT,CASSRQTNTEAFF
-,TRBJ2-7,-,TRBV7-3,TGTGCCAGCAGCCTGAAGGCTACCAGCGTCGTCTACGAGCAGTACTTC,CASSLKATSVVYEQYF
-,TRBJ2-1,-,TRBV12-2,TGTGCAAGTCGCTTAGGCCGGGCTAGCGGCCCACACAATGAGCAGTTCTTC,CASRLGRASGPHNEQFF
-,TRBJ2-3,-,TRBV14,TGTGCCAGCAGCCAAGATCCAGCCACAGATACGCAGTATTTT,CASSQDPATDTQYF
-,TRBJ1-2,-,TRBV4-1,TGCGCCAGCAGCCAAGAGAAAGGAGGGATCTCCCTTGGCTACACCTTC,CASSQEKGGISLGYTF
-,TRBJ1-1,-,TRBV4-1,TGCGCCAGCAGCCAAGTTACAGATAACACTGAAGCTTTCTTT,CASSQVTDNTEAFF
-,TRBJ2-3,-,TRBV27,TGTGCCAGCAGTCATCTTAGCACAGATACGCAGTATTTT,CASSHLSTDTQYF
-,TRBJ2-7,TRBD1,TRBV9,TGTGCCAGCAGCGCAGGGGACAGCTACGAGCAGTACTTC,CASSAGDSYEQYF
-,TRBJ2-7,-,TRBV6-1,TGTGCCAGCTCTGGGTTTTGGGCCTACGAGCAGTACTTC,CASSGFWAYEQYF
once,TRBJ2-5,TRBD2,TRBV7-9,TGTGCCAGCGAAGTTCTCCCCCGAGCGGGACAAGAGACCCAGTACTTC,CASEVLPRAGQETQYF
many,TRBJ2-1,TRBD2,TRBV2,TGTGCCAGCGGGCGATCTAGCGGGAGCATAGGGTACAATGAGCAGTTCTTC,CASGRSSGSIGYNEQFF
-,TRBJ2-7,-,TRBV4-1,TGCGCCAGCAGCCCGCCACAGGGAGGAGGCGAGCAGTACTTC,CASSPPQGGGEQYF
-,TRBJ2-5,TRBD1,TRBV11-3,TGTGCCAGCAGTCCCGACAGGGGGCATGAGACCCAGTACTTC,CASSPDRGHETQYF
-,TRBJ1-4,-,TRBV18,TGTGCCAGCTCCCACGGACGGAATGAAAAACTGTTTTTT,CASSHGRNEKLFF
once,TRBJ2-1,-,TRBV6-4,TGTGCCAGCAGTGACATGGGGAATGAGCAGTTCTTC,CASSDMGNEQFF
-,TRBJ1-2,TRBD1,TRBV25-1,TGTGCCAGCAGTGAATTACAGGGGGCTCGAGGCTACACCTTC,CASSELQGARGYTF
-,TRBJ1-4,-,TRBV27,TGTGCCAGCAGCCGCCGGGCGAGTAATGAAAAACTGTTTTTT,CASSRRASNEKLFF
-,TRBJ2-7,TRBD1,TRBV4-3,TGCGCCAGCAGCCTCAGACAGGGTAGCTCCTACGAGCAGTACTTC,CASSLRQGSSYEQYF